The clone carrying this T cell receptor (beta chain) was detected once. The record originates from a study of blood T cells in healthy people across ages. For the second PCR, which ran for about 6 to 11 cycles, a sample-barcoded 5' primer and a J-beta primer mix were used. MiXCR, run by TCRdb on the 5' RACE reads, gives a single entry per CDR3 protein. This table has about 780,000 distinct CDR3 sequences, 35% to 60% appearing once. CDR3 size: 13 residues. Between the trimmed V and J ends, which lost 1 base and 5 bases, there was a span of 7 bases. The germline CDR1 and CDR2 sequences are SGHVS and FNYEAQ.

The chain is built from TRBV7-6 and TRBJ2-3; unclear D gene. This clonotype originated in a man older than 75 in good health. The sample was blood. The CDR3 here is CASSLGDLDTQYF. In nucleotides, the CDR3 is TGTGCCAGCAGCTTAGGCGATTTAGATACGCAGTATTTT.